This TCR beta chain was obtained from a study of OX40 agonist ivuxolimab in advanced cancers. For the study at large: A male proportion of approximately 80% was recorded, with mean age around 64 years and range roughly 23 to 85. Study-wide results and limits: Clonal expansion among partial responders at 0.1-3.0 mg/kg ranked near the lowest.

To note about this clone: Antigen specificity is unknown.

V was clipped by 5 bases and J by 2 bases; unmatched bases: 3. Per germline, CDR1 MNHEY and CDR2 SMNVEV (reference sequence). The CDR3 has 15 residues. Drawing of blood for sampling happened at baseline, at cycle 4 day 1, and at cycle 7 day 1. The protocol was immunoSEQ multiplex PCR, while the TCRdb copy is restricted to in-frame clones and leaves out a portion. Found here are some 54,000 clones, 84% of them singletons; the top ten hold approximately 1.2%. This rearrangement joins TRBV27 to TRBJ2-3, with 11 bases that match TRBD2. This receptor was obtained from an adult with an advanced solid tumor such as melanoma, head and neck, liver or kidney cancer. The sequenced sample was CD4+ or CD8+ T cells sorted from blood, obtained in a trial of the OX40 agonist ivuxolimab. This chain's CDR3 is CASSLAGGYTDTQYF. CDR3 nucleotides: TGTGCCAGCAGTCTAGCGGGAGGATACACAGATACGCAGTATTTT.